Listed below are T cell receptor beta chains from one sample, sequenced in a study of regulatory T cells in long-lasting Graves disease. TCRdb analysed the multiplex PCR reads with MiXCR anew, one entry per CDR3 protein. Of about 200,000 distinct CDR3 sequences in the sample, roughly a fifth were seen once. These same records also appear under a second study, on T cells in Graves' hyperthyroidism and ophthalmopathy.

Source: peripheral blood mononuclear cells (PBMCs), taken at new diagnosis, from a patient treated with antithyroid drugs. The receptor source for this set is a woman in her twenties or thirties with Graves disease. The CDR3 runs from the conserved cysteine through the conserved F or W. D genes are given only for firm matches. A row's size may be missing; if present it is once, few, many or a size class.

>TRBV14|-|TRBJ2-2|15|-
CASSQVAGPTGELFF
TGTGCCAGCAGCCAAGTGGCCGGGCCCACCGGGGAGCTGTTTTTT
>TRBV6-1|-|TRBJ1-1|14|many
CASTKYEGRGEAFF
TGTGCCAGCACTAAATACGAGGGGAGAGGTGAAGCTTTCTTT
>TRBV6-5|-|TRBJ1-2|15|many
CASSYQGSPNYGYTF
TGTGCCAGCAGTTACCAGGGGTCCCCTAACTATGGCTACACCTTC
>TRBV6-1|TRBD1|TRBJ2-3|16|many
CASRESGTGLSWTQYF
TGTGCCAGCAGGGAGTCCGGGACAGGGCTTTCCTGGACGCAGTATTTT
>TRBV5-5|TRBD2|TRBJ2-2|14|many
CASRAPGLAMELFF
TGTGCCAGCAGGGCCCCGGGACTAGCAATGGAGCTGTTTTTT
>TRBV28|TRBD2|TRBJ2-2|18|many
CASSFLGTSGANTGELFF
TGTGCCAGCAGTTTCCTTGGGACTAGCGGGGCGAACACCGGGGAGCTGTTTTTT
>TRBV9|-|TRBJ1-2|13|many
CASSVYGGYGYTF
TGTGCCAGCAGCGTATACGGGGGCTATGGCTACACCTTC
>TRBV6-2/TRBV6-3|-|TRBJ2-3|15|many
CASRLRGVSTDTQYF
TGTGCCAGCAGATTACGGGGAGTAAGCACAGATACGCAGTATTTT
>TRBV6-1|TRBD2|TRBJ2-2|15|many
CASSERLAGTGELFF
TGTGCCAGCAGTGAGAGGCTAGCGGGCACCGGGGAGCTGTTTTTT
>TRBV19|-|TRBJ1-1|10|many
CATFDTEAFF
TGTGCGACATTCGACACTGAAGCTTTCTTT
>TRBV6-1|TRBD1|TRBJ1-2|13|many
CASSTPGTDGYTF
TGTGCCAGCAGTACCCCCGGGACAGATGGCTACACCTTC
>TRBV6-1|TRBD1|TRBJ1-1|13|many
CAVDRAMNTEAFF
TGTGCCGTAGACAGGGCCATGAACACTGAAGCTTTCTTT